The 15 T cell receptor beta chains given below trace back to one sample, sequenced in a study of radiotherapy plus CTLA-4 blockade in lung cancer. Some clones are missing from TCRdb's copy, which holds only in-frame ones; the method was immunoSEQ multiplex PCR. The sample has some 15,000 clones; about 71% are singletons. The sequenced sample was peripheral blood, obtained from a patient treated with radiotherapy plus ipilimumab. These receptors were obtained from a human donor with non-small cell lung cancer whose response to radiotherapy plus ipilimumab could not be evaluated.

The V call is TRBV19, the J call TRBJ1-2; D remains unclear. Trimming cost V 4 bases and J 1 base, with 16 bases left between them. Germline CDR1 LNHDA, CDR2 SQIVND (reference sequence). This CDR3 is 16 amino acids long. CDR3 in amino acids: CASSKGRGGSNYGYTF. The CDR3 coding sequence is TGTGCCAGTAGTAAGGGCCGAGGAGGGAGTAACTATGGCTACACCTTC. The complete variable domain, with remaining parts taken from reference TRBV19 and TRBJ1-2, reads DGGITQSPKYLFRKEGQNVTLSCEQNLNHDAMYWYRQDPGQGLRLIYYSQIVNDFQKGDIAEGYSVSREKKESFPLTVTSAQKNPTAFYLCASSKGRGGSNYGYTFGSGTRLTVV.

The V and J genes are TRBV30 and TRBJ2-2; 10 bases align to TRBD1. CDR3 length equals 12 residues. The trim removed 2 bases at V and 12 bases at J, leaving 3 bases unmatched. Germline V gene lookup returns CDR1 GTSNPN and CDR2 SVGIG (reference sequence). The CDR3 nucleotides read TGTGCCTGGAGTTCGACAGGGGGCCAGCTGTTTTTT. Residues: CAWSSTGGQLFF.

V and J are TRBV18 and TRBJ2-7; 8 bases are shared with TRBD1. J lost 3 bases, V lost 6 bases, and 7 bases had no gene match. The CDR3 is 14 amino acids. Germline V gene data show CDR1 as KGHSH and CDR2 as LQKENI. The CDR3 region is CASSRGQGSYEQYV. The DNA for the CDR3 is TGTGCCAGCTCCCGTGGACAGGGTAGCTACGAGCAGTACGTC.

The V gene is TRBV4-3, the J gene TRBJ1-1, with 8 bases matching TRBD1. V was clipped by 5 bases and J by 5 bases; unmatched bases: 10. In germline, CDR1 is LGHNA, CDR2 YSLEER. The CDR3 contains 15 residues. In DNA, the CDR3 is TGCGCCAGCAGCACTTCAGGTACAGGGGGAACTGAAGCTTTCTTT. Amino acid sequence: CASSTSGTGGTEAFF.

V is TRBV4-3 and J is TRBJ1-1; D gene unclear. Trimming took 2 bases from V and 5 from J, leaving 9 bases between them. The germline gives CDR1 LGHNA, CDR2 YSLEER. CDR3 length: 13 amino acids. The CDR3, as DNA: TGCGCCAGCAGCCAATCCCCCCAGACTGAAGCTTTCTTT. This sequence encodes CASSQSPQTEAFF.

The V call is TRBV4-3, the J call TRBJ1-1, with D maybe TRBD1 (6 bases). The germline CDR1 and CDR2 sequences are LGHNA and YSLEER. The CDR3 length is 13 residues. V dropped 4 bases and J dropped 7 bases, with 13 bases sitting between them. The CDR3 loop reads CASSRDQGSEAFF. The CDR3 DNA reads TGCGCCAGCAGCCGAGACCAGGGGAGTGAAGCTTTCTTT.

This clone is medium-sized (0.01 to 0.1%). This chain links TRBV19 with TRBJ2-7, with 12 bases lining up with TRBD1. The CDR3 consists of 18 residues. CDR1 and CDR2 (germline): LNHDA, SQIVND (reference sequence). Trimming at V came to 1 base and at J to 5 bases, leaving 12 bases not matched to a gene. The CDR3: CASSIVTPRDRGLNEQYV. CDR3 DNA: TGTGCCAGTAGTATAGTCACCCCCCGGGACAGGGGGCTTAACGAGCAGTACGTC.

CDR3: CSVYIQGSNEKLFF. The CDR3 DNA follows: TGCAGCGTTTACATACAGGGGTCGAATGAAAAACTGTTTTTT. The chain links TRBV29-1 to TRBJ1-4, with 7 bases aligning to TRBD1. The germline V gene has CDR1 SQVTM and CDR2 ANQGSEA. V lost 5 bases to trimming and J lost 5 bases; unmatched junction nucleotides: 8. This CDR3 is 14 amino acids long.

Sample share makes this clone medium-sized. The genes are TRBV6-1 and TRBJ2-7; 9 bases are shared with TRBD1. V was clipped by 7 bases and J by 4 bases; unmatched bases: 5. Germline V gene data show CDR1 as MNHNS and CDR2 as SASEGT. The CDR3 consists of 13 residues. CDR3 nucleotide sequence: TGTGCCAGCAACCACAGGGGGCAGTACGAGCAGTACTTC. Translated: CASNHRGQYEQYF.

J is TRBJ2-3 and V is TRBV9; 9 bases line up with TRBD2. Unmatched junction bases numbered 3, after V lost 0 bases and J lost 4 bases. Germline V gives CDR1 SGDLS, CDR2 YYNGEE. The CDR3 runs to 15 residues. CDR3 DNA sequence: TGTGCCAGCAGCGTAGTTAGCGGGAGCTCAGATACGCAGTATTTT. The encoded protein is CASSVVSGSSDTQYF.

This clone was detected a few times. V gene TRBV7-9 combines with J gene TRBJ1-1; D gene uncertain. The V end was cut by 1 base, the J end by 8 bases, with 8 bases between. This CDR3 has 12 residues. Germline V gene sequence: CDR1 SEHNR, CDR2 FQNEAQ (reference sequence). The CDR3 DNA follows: TGTGCCAGCAGCTTAGGAGGGTTCGAAGCTTTCTTT. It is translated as CASSLGGFEAFF.

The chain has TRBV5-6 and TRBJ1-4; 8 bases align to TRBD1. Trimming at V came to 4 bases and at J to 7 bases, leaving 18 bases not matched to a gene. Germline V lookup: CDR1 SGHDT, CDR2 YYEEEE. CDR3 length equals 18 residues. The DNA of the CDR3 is TGTGCCAGCAGCGCAATGGCGGCAGGGGGCATCGTGGGTGAAAAACTGTTTTTT. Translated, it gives CASSAMAAGGIVGEKLFF.

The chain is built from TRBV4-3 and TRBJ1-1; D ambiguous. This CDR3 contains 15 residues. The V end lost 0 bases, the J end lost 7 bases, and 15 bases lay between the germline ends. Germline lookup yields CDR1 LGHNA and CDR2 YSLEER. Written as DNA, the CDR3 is TGCGCCAGCAGCCAAGATCTGGTGACCGGGAGTGAAGCTTTCTTT. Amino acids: CASSQDLVTGSEAFF.

The CDR3 sequence is CASSWAGPGGNQPQHF. CDR3 nucleotides: TGTGCCAGCAGCTGGGCGGGACCCGGAGGAAATCAGCCCCAGCATTTT. The chain recombines TRBV5-8 with TRBJ1-5; D is possibly TRBD1 (5 bases). The CDR3 sequence is 16 residues long. Trimming cost V 3 bases and J 4 bases, with 17 bases left between them. Germline V lookup: CDR1 SGHTS, CDR2 YDEGEE.

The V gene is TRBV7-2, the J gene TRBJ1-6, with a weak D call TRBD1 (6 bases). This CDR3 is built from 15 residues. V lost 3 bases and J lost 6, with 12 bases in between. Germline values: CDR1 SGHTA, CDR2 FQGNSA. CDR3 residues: CASSLEKGVNSPLHF. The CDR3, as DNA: TGTGCCAGCAGCTTGGAAAAGGGGGTTAATTCACCCCTCCACTTT.